Shown below are 26 T cell receptor beta chains from a single sample sequenced in a study of T cell responses to AZD1222 COVID-19 vaccine (TCRdb year 2021). Receptor libraries were prepared by the immunoSEQ multiplex PCR assay. As stored in TCRdb, this immuneACCESS dataset retains in-frame rearrangements with V and J assigned. A fraction of the clones does not appear; measured against another copy, unresolved V genes explain less than half of the discrepancy, and the remainder lacks a known reason. Counted in this sample were about 110,000 clones; roughly 92% of them appeared once. In total, the top ten clones hold more than 2% of the sample. What the time point label conveys for this sample: about 28 days (+/-7) after the second vaccine dose. The source was peripheral blood, collected 28 days after the second AZD1222 dose. These receptors were collected from an adult who received the AZD1222 COVID-19 vaccine.

The CDR3 here is CASSPGTARNTIYF. The CDR3 DNA sequence: TGTGCCAGCAGTCCGGGGACCGCTCGAAACACCATATATTTT. The chain is built from TRBV7-2 and TRBJ1-3; tentatively, D is TRBD1 (5 bases). Trimming pared 6 bases from V and 5 bases from J, leaving 14 bases between. This CDR3 contains 14 residues. The germline V gene encodes CDR1 SGHTA and CDR2 FQGNSA.

The gene calls are TRBV7-2 and TRBJ1-2; 11 bases line up with TRBD1. CDR1 and CDR2 from the germline V gene are SGHTA and FQGNSA. The CDR3 length is 15 residues. V was clipped by 3 bases and J by 7 bases; unmatched bases: 7. For the CDR3, the DNA is TGTGCCAGCAGCTTGGGACAGGGGGAGGTTCGTGGCTACACCTTC. Translation gives CASSLGQGEVRGYTF.

The CDR3 region has the DNA TGTGCCAGCAGGGGACAGGGACGGTCACCCCTCCACTTT. Its protein is CASRGQGRSPLHF. The chain recombines TRBV25-1 with TRBJ1-6; 9 bases line up with TRBD1. The germline gives CDR1 MGHDK, CDR2 SYGVNS. V lost 6 bases, J lost 10 bases, and 4 bases stayed unmatched. This CDR3 has 13 amino acids.

The CDR3 is CASSAILNRVEAFF. CDR3 in DNA: TGTGCCAGCAGCGCGATACTCAACAGGGTTGAAGCTTTCTTT. The V gene is TRBV9, the J gene TRBJ1-1; D possibly corresponds to TRBD1 (6 bases). The ends were cut back, 3 bases at V and 7 bases at J, with 16 bases in the middle. CDR3 length equals 14 residues. Germline V gives CDR1 SGDLS, CDR2 YYNGEE.

J is TRBJ1-2 and V is TRBV11-2; D gene unclear. Germline V CDR1 and CDR2: SGHAT, FQNNGV. The CDR3 is made up of 16 amino acids. V shed 4 bases and J shed 2 bases, with 17 bases lying between them. In nucleotides, the CDR3 is TGTGCCAGCAGCTCAACAAGCGGTAGCCAAAACTATGGCTACACCTTC. Amino acids: CASSSTSGSQNYGYTF.

This chain joins TRBV13 and TRBJ2-5, with TRBD2 identical over 15 bases. This CDR3 region has 13 residues. V lost 5 bases to trimming and J lost 9 bases; unmatched junction nucleotides: 1. Germline V gene lookup returns CDR1 PRHDT and CDR2 FYEKMQ (reference sequence). Here the CDR3 reads CASSRTSGGAQYF. The DNA of the CDR3 is TGTGCCAGCAGCAGGACTAGCGGGGGGGCCCAGTACTTC.

This chain links TRBV6-4 with TRBJ2-3, with D possibly TRBD2 on 6 matching bases. Trimming stripped 5 bases from V and 1 base from J, with 16 bases between. Per the germline V gene, CDR1 is MRHNA and CDR2 is SNTAGT. The CDR3 is 16 amino acids. Written as DNA, the CDR3 is TGTGCCAGCAGTTTAGACCCGGGACTTGGCACAGATACGCAGTATTTT. Its translation is CASSLDPGLGTDTQYF.

The V gene is TRBV28, the J gene TRBJ1-2, with D hard to call. Trimming removed 4 bases at V and 3 bases at J, with 6 bases between. Germline V gene data show CDR1 as MDHEN and CDR2 as SYDVKM. This CDR3 has 12 residues. In nucleotides, the CDR3 is TGTGCCAGCAGTTCATCGGACTATGGCTACACCTTC. Protein: CASSSSDYGYTF.

The chain employs TRBV5-5 and TRBJ1-6; D perhaps matches TRBD1 (5 bases). Germline CDR1 reads SGHKS; CDR2 reads YYEKEE (reference sequence). This CDR3 comprises 11 residues. V lost 5 bases to trimming and J lost 10 bases, with 7 bases between them. The CDR3: CASSWGSPLHF. The CDR3 DNA reads TGTGCCAGCAGTTGGGGGTCACCCCTCCACTTT.

The chain links TRBV19 to TRBJ1-4; tentatively, D is TRBD1 (6 bases). The germline V gene encodes CDR1 LNHDA and CDR2 SQIVND (reference sequence). The CDR3 runs 15 residues. V shed 3 bases and J shed 6 bases, with 14 bases lying between them. The CDR3 DNA reads TGTGCCAGTAGTATCAGTGACAGGACTTATGAAAAACTGTTTTTT. This encodes CASSISDRTYEKLFF.

This clone was picked up one time. The rearrangement uses TRBV6-5 and TRBJ2-5; TRBD2 is a possible D gene (6 bases). V was shortened by 8 bases and J by 1 base, with 17 bases between the two germline ends. There are 15 residues in the CDR3. CDR1 and CDR2 (germline): MNHEY, SVGAGI. CDR3: CASGSRGWGQETQYF. The CDR3 nucleotides read TGTGCCAGCGGGTCACGGGGGTGGGGCCAAGAGACCCAGTACTTC.

The rearrangement uses TRBV5-1 and TRBJ2-3, with D perhaps given as TRBD1 or TRBD2 (5 bases each). Germline V lookup: CDR1 SGHRS, CDR2 YFSETQ. V lost 3 bases and J lost 2, with 13 bases in between. The CDR3 runs to 15 residues. CDR3 in amino acids: CASSSQGGYTDTQYF. The CDR3 nucleotides read TGCGCCAGCAGCTCCCAGGGCGGGTACACAGATACGCAGTATTTT. Full variable domain (missing parts from reference TRBV5-1 and TRBJ2-3): KAGVTQTPRYLIKTRGQQVTLSCSPISGHRSVSWYQQTPGQGLQFLFEYFSETQRNKGNFPGRFSGRQFSNSRSEMNVSTLELGDSALYLCASSSQGGYTDTQYFGPGTRLTVL.

The rearrangement uses TRBV20-1 and TRBJ2-1; 10 nucleotides agree with TRBD2. V gave up 3 bases and J gave up 7 bases; unmatched junction bases: 15. The CDR3 has 17 amino acids. The germline CDR1 and CDR2 sequences are DFQATT and SNEGSKA (reference sequence). In nucleotides, the CDR3 is TGCAGTGCTAGTAGTATTGGGGGACTAGCGAACCAGAATGAGCAGTTCTTC. This sequence encodes CSASSIGGLANQNEQFF.

The rearrangement links TRBV28 to TRBJ1-2; perhaps TRBD1 as D (6 bases). This CDR3 has 15 amino acids. V was pared by 7 bases and J by 5 bases, with 20 bases between. Germline V gives CDR1 MDHEN, CDR2 SYDVKM. The CDR3 nucleotides are TGTGCCAGCATTTCATCCCCTGACAGGTCATATGGCTACACCTTC. This gives the protein CASISSPDRSYGYTF.

The genes are TRBV27 and TRBJ2-3, with D possibly matching TRBD2 (6 bases). CDR1 and CDR2 (germline): MNHEY, SMNVEV (reference sequence). This CDR3 contains 18 residues. Trimming removed 5 bases at V and 0 bases at J, with 21 bases between. CDR3 sequence reads: CASSTSQFSGRSTDTQYF. CDR3 bases: TGTGCCAGCAGTACCTCTCAGTTCTCGGGGAGGAGCACAGATACGCAGTATTTT.

This chain connects TRBV9 to TRBJ1-4; D uncertain. The V gene lost 7 bases and the J gene lost 3 bases, with 10 bases spanning the gap. The CDR3 loop spans 13 amino acids. From germline, CDR1 is SGDLS and CDR2 YYNGEE. The CDR3 sequence: CASAGGPNEKLFF. The CDR3 bases are TGTGCCAGCGCCGGAGGACCTAATGAAAAACTGTTTTTT.

The genes are TRBV9 and TRBJ1-2; D may be TRBD1 (5 bases). Trimming took 4 bases from V and 8 from J, leaving 18 bases between them. Germline-derived CDR1 and CDR2 are SGDLS and YYNGEE. The CDR3 contains 14 residues. The CDR3 DNA follows: TGTGCCAGCAGCTCCAGTGGGGGACTCCAAGGCTACACCTTC. This encodes CASSSSGGLQGYTF.

The rearrangement uses TRBV15 and TRBJ1-6, with 9 bases matching TRBD1. The CDR3 sequence is 15 residues long. The junction had 6 bases not matched to a gene; V was cut back by 5 bases and J by 7 bases. Germline lookup yields CDR1 LNHNV and CDR2 YYDKDF (reference sequence). DNA for the CDR3: TGTGCCACCAGCGCGCGGACAGGGGACAATTCACCCCTCCACTTT. Protein: CATSARTGDNSPLHF.

V gene TRBV3-1 (or the pseudogene TRBV3-2) combines with J gene TRBJ1-2, with unresolved D. CDR1 and CDR2 from the germline V gene are LGHDT and YNNKEL (reference sequence). V lost 2 bases and J 2 bases, leaving 15 bases between the germline ends. The length of the CDR3 is 16 residues. CDR3: CASSQTPGRPNYGYTF. DNA of the CDR3: TGTGCCAGCAGCCAAACCCCAGGTCGGCCCAACTATGGCTACACCTTC.

V and J are TRBV28 and TRBJ1-4; D is undetermined. This CDR3 is built from 19 residues. Trimming took 1 base from V and 0 from J, leaving 18 bases between them. Germline lookup yields CDR1 MDHEN and CDR2 SYDVKM. The DNA of the CDR3 is TGTGCCAGCAGTTTATTAACCGGGCCAACCAAAACAACTAATGAAAAACTGTTTTTT. This gives the protein CASSLLTGPTKTTNEKLFF.

The chain uses TRBV6-1 and TRBJ2-1; TRBD2 matches at 7 bases. Germline CDR1 and CDR2: MNHNS and SASEGT. Trimming cost V 0 bases and J 11 bases; bases outside gene matches: 7. The CDR3 runs to 14 residues. In nucleotides, the CDR3 is TGTGCCAGCAGTGAAGCCCGGAGCGGGGTGAAGCAGTTCTTC. Translated, it gives CASSEARSGVKQFF.

This chain links TRBV5-6 with TRBJ1-4; the D gene is possibly TRBD1 (5 bases). Germline V CDR1 and CDR2: SGHDT, YYEEEE. The length of the CDR3 is 14 residues. The V gene lost 0 bases and the J gene lost 7 bases, with 10 bases spanning the gap. CDR3 nucleotide sequence: TGTGCCAGCAGCTTGGGCAGGGCAGCTGAAAAACTGTTTTTT. Its translation: CASSLGRAAEKLFF.

The chain carries TRBV7-2 and TRBJ1-1, with D unresolved. The CDR3 is 13 residues long. The V end was cut by 3 bases, the J end by 3 bases, with 8 bases between. CDR1 is SGHTA and CDR2 is FQGNSA in the germline V gene. The CDR3 spells CASSFGGDTEAFF. CDR3 sequence (DNA): TGTGCCAGCAGCTTCGGTGGGGACACTGAAGCTTTCTTT.

This clone was picked up a small number of times. The same CDR3 can be traced to other DNA sequences in this sample. The chain employs TRBV18 and TRBJ2-5, with 7 nucleotides matching TRBD1. Germline CDR1 and CDR2: KGHSH and LQKENI. V was pared by 3 bases and J by 3 bases, with 1 base of the junction left unmatched. CDR3 length: 13 residues. DNA of the CDR3: TGTGCCAGCTCACCGGGGACAGAAGAGACCCAGTACTTC. Its protein is CASSPGTEETQYF.

The V and J genes are TRBV24-1 and TRBJ1-5; D remains unclear. Germline V gene data show CDR1 as KGHDR and CDR2 as SFDVKD. V gave up 5 bases and J gave up 0 bases, with 7 bases separating them. CDR3 length: 14 residues. CDR3 protein: CATSARNSNQPQHF. In DNA, the CDR3 is TGTGCCACCAGTGCACGGAATAGCAATCAGCCCCAGCATTTT.

CDR3 region: CASSLNWGGGNEKLFF. The CDR3 DNA is TGTGCCAGCAGCTTGAATTGGGGGGGAGGTAATGAAAAACTGTTTTTT. The V gene is TRBV11-2, the J gene TRBJ1-4, with a tentative D call TRBD1 (5 bases). Per the germline V gene, CDR1 is SGHAT and CDR2 is FQNNGV. This CDR3 region has 16 residues. Trimming stripped 3 bases from V and 4 bases from J, with 15 bases between.